These T cell receptor beta chains were read from a single sample in a study of cytomegalovirus exposure and HLA in healthy donors. The data were produced by immunoSEQ multiplex PCR, yet TCRdb's version contains in-frame clones alone and is incomplete. The sample consists of under 200,000 clones, 95% to 97% of them appearing once. The sample comprised PBMCs. The receptors come from a woman between 18 and 29 years old in good health and CMV-seronegative. Both conserved end residues are part of each CDR3. A D gene is named only where the DNA matches it firmly. Size tells how often a clone was seen (once, few, many) or the class of an expanded clone, and some rows leave it out.

j_gene,d_gene,abundance,v_gene,CDR3nt,CDR3aa
TRBJ1-3,-,once,TRBV18,TGTGCCAGCTCACCACGCCTCCTGGGGAGCTCTGGAAACACCATATATTTT,CASSPRLLGSSGNTIYF
TRBJ1-6,TRBD1,-,TRBV19,TGTGCCAGTAGTACCCGACAGGGGAATAATTCACCCCTCCACTTT,CASSTRQGNNSPLHF
TRBJ2-3,-,-,TRBV9,TGTGCCAGCAGCCTCGGGGACACTAGCACAGATACGCAGTATTTT,CASSLGDTSTDTQYF
TRBJ2-1,-,-,TRBV2,TGTGCCAGCAGTGTCGGGGGGCTATACAATGAGCAGTTCTTC,CASSVGGLYNEQFF
TRBJ1-3,TRBD1,-,TRBV30,TGTGCCTGCAGCGGACAGGCGGGAAACACCATATATTTT,CACSGQAGNTIYF
TRBJ2-3,TRBD2,-,TRBV6-6,TGTGCCAGCAGTTACTCCCTTGGGACTAACACAGATACGCAGTATTTT,CASSYSLGTNTDTQYF
TRBJ2-1,TRBD2,-,TRBV9,TGTGCCAGCAGCCTTAGCGGGGGGAACCACAATGAGCAGTTCTTC,CASSLSGGNHNEQFF
TRBJ2-6,-,-,TRBV6-6,TGTGCCAGCACCCCGGAGGGGTCTGGGGCCAACGTCCTGACTTTC,CASTPEGSGANVLTF
TRBJ1-4,-,-,TRBV7-2,TGTGCCAGCAGCCCGGGGACTCCGATCGGGGAAAAACTGTTTTTT,CASSPGTPIGEKLFF
TRBJ2-5,-,-,TRBV29-1,TGCAGCGTTGAAGATCCTCGGGAGACCCAGTACTTC,CSVEDPRETQYF
TRBJ1-2,-,-,TRBV12-5,TGTGCTAGTGGTTTGTCACCCGGGACTCAGGGTAGAAGCTATGGCTACACCTTC,CASGLSPGTQGRSYGYTF
TRBJ2-1,-,-,TRBV27,TGTGCCAGCAGACGTGAGGGGGGGGTCTCCTACAATGAGCAGTTCTTC,CASRREGGVSYNEQFF
TRBJ2-3,-,-,TRBV7-2,TGTGCCAGCAGCTTGGTTGAGAGATCCACAGATACGCAGTATTTT,CASSLVERSTDTQYF
TRBJ2-7,-,-,TRBV7-8,TGTGCCAGCAGCTTAAGGGGGGAACAGGGGCCCTACGAGCAGTACTTC,CASSLRGEQGPYEQYF
TRBJ2-3,-,-,TRBV5-1,TGCGCCAGCAGCTTGACGTTGGCGGGGTCGGGCACAGATACGCAGTATTTT,CASSLTLAGSGTDTQYF
TRBJ2-3,TRBD2,-,TRBV9,TGTGCCAGCAGCCCCGGGGGGGCGGGGTACACAGATACGCAGTATTTT,CASSPGGAGYTDTQYF
TRBJ2-1,-,-,TRBV4-3,TGCGCCAGCAGCCAAGAAGTTCCCACTCTGTACAATGAGCAGTTCTTC,CASSQEVPTLYNEQFF
TRBJ2-7,-,once,TRBV7-2,TGTGCCAGCAGCTTAGCCGAGGGCAAAACCTACGAGCAGTACTTC,CASSLAEGKTYEQYF
TRBJ2-1,-,-,TRBV2,TGTGCCAGCATGGAAACAGGTTTAGGTGAGCAGTTCTTC,CASMETGLGEQFF
TRBJ1-1,TRBD1,once,TRBV7-6,TGTGCCAGCAGCTTATTGGCAGGGGGCTCGAACACTGAAGCTTTCTTT,CASSLLAGGSNTEAFF
TRBJ1-2,-,-,TRBV4-3,TGCGCCAGCAGCCAAGGGGCCGCCGGTAACTATGGCTACACCTTC,CASSQGAAGNYGYTF
TRBJ2-7,TRBD1,-,TRBV9,TGTGCCAGCAGCGTAGCTGGACAGGGGGCCTACGAGCAGTACTTC,CASSVAGQGAYEQYF
TRBJ1-6,-,-,TRBV13,TGTGCCAGCAGCACGAGGGACTGGGGTTCACCCCTCCACTTT,CASSTRDWGSPLHF
TRBJ2-7,TRBD2,-,TRBV6-5,TGTGCCAGCAGTTATGGGACTATCTACGAGCAGTACTTC,CASSYGTIYEQYF
TRBJ2-1,-,-,TRBV7-3,TGTGCCAGCAGCTTACAGGCAGGGAATGAGCAGTTCTTC,CASSLQAGNEQFF
TRBJ1-6,-,-,TRBV6-5,TGTGCCAGCAGTTACCTGAATTCACCCCTCCACTTT,CASSYLNSPLHF
TRBJ2-7,TRBD1,-,TRBV7-2,TGTGCCAGCAGCCGGGACAGTAGCTACGAGCAGTACTTC,CASSRDSSYEQYF
TRBJ1-1,-,-,TRBV7-8,TGTGCCAGCAGCTTAGCGAGGTACACTGGAGCTTTCTTT,CASSLARYTGAFF
TRBJ1-6,-,-,TRBV19,TGTGCCAGCAGACAGAGCTCCTATAATTCACCCCTCCACTTT,CASRQSSYNSPLHF
TRBJ2-1,-,few,TRBV7-2,TGTGCCAGCAGCTTTCCGGGAATATACAATGAGCAGTTCTTC,CASSFPGIYNEQFF
TRBJ2-3,-,-,TRBV9,TGTGCCAGCAGCGTAGTGAGTGCAGATACGCAGTATTTT,CASSVVSADTQYF
TRBJ1-1,-,-,TRBV6-5,TGTGCCAGCAGTGCCCCGACAGCTACTCCTGAAGCTTTCTTT,CASSAPTATPEAFF
TRBJ2-1,TRBD1,-,TRBV19,TGTGCCAGTAAAAGACAGGGATTGGGCAATGAGCAGTTCTTC,CASKRQGLGNEQFF
TRBJ2-5,-,-,TRBV30,TGTGCCAGAGGAGTTTCAAGAGATGTCCCCCAGTACTTC,CARGVSRDVPQYF
TRBJ2-5,TRBD2,-,TRBV6-1,TGTGCCAGCAGTGGTGAGCGGGGGAATTGGGAGACCCAGTACTTC,CASSGERGNWETQYF
TRBJ2-1,-,-,TRBV7-9,TGTGCCAGCAGCTTAACAGGAGCTGTATACAATGAGCAGTTCTTC,CASSLTGAVYNEQFF
TRBJ1-2,-,once,TRBV5-5,TGTGCCAGCAGCTTAATAAGGGACGGGAGTGGCTACACCTTC,CASSLIRDGSGYTF
TRBJ2-7,-,-,TRBV5-4,TGTGCCAGCCGGTCGGGATACGAGCAGTACTTC,CASRSGYEQYF
TRBJ2-5,-,-,TRBV5-6,TGTGCCAGCAGCTTGGGTCAGGGTACCCAGTACTTC,CASSLGQGTQYF
TRBJ1-3,TRBD1,-,TRBV5-1,TGCGCCAGCAGCTTGGGGACAGGGTACTCTGGAAACACCATATATTTT,CASSLGTGYSGNTIYF
TRBJ2-5,TRBD2,-,TRBV5-1,TGCGCCAGCAGCTTGGTTACCGGGACTAGCGGGGGGGGAACTCAAGAGACCCAGTACTTC,CASSLVTGTSGGGTQETQYF
TRBJ2-1,TRBD1,-,TRBV5-1,TGCGCCAGCACCTACTCCGGGACAGGGTCGCCCAATGAGCAGTTCTTC,CASTYSGTGSPNEQFF
TRBJ1-1,TRBD1,-,TRBV7-8,TGTGCCAGCAGCCCGGGACAGGGGACGGGGTTAGGCACTGAAGCTTTCTTT,CASSPGQGTGLGTEAFF
TRBJ2-3,-,-,TRBV5-6,TGTGCCAGCAGTCCCCTCGGGGTGGGCTCCCGCACAGATACGCAGTATTTT,CASSPLGVGSRTDTQYF
TRBJ1-4,-,-,TRBV9,TGTGCCAGCAGTCGTATGGGGGCTGCTAATGAAAAACTGTTTTTT,CASSRMGAANEKLFF
TRBJ1-5,-,once,TRBV5-1,TGCGCCAGCAGCCTTAACGGACAGACCAATCAGCCCCAGCATTTT,CASSLNGQTNQPQHF